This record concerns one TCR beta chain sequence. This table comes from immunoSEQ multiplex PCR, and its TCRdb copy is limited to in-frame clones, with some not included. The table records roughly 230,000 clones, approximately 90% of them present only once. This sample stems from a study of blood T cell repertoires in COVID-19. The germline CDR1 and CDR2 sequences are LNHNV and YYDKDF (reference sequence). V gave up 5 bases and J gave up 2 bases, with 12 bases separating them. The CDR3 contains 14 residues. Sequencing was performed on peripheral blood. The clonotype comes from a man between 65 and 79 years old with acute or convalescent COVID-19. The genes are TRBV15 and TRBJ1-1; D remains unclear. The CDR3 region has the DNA TGTGCCACCAGCTCCCGAGCCGCTAACACTGAAGCTTTCTTT. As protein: CATSSRAANTEAFF.